The next 23 T cell receptor beta chains were all read from a single sample in a study of T-cell reconstitution after alpha-beta-depleted transplantation in children. This sample's TCRbeta library carried unique molecular identifier barcodes. TCRdb analysed the PCR reads with MiXCR anew, one entry per CDR3 protein. This sample yields about 500,000 distinct CDR3 sequences, of which 30% to 35% are seen a single time; 2% to 3% belongs to the top ten. Sequences were derived from PBMCs from the stem cell graft donor, sampled from the stem cell graft. The source is a human donor who donated a stem cell graft to a child with aplastic anemia.

This clonotype appeared a few times. The genes are TRBV12-3 or TRBV12-4 and TRBJ2-7; D ambiguous. The CDR3 sequence is 15 residues long. Deletions cut 0 bases from V and 1 base from J, with 10 bases between. Written as DNA, the CDR3 is TGTGCCAGCAGTTTAGCGGCGACCCGTTCCTACGAGCAGTACTTC. Protein: CASSLAATRSYEQYF.

This clonotype has a handful of counts. The chain is built from TRBV10-3 and TRBJ1-1, with a weak D call TRBD1 (6 bases). V shed 8 bases and J shed 7 bases, with 20 bases lying between them. This CDR3 contains 14 residues. The germline CDR1 and CDR2 sequences are ENHRY and SYGVKD. CDR3 sequence (DNA): TGTGCCATCCGGGACACCGGGACCCGGGGTGAAGCTTTCTTT. It encodes CAIRDTGTRGEAFF.

The V gene is TRBV4-3, the J gene TRBJ2-5; 10 bases map to TRBD2. CDR3 length: 16 amino acids. V gave up 4 bases and J gave up 2 bases; unmatched junction bases: 7. Per germline, CDR1 LGHNA and CDR2 YSLEER. The CDR3: CASSPRAGGFQETQYF. CDR3 DNA sequence: TGCGCCAGCAGCCCCCGAGCGGGAGGGTTTCAAGAGACCCAGTACTTC.

The chain has TRBV11-3 and TRBJ2-2, with TRBD1 identical over 8 bases. CDR3 length equals 16 residues. The junction had 16 bases not matched to a gene; V was cut back by 6 bases and J by 10 bases. Per the germline V gene, CDR1 is SGHNT and CDR2 is YENEEA. The CDR3 loop is CASRSDWAGGWSELFF. The CDR3, as DNA: TGTGCCAGCAGATCGGACTGGGCAGGGGGCTGGTCGGAGCTGTTTTTT.

This sequence joins TRBV7-2 and TRBJ2-3; possibly TRBD1 or TRBD2 for D (5 bases each). The V and J ends lost 5 bases and 1 base respectively, with 13 bases between them. The V gene's germline CDR1 is SGHTA and CDR2 FQGNSA. The CDR3 runs 15 residues. CDR3 loop: CASSPGPGRTDTQYF. Written as DNA, the CDR3 is TGTGCCAGCAGCCCGGGCCCGGGACGCACAGATACGCAGTATTTT.

Written as DNA, the CDR3 is TGTGCCAGCTCAAAGGGACAGGGATACCCCACAGATACGCAGTATTTT. Translation: CASSKGQGYPTDTQYF. The rearrangement uses TRBV18 and TRBJ2-3, with TRBD1 matching over 9 bases. This CDR3 region has 16 residues. V lost 5 bases and J lost 2; bases outside the gene matches: 8. Germline CDR1 and CDR2: KGHSH and LQKENI.

This clonotype has just one count. The gene calls are TRBV12-3 or TRBV12-4 and TRBJ2-1; no reliable D call. Trimming removed 2 bases at V and 4 bases at J, with 6 bases between. The CDR3 has 13 amino acids. The CDR3 loop is CASSLNGYNEQFF. For the CDR3, the DNA is TGTGCCAGCAGTTTAAACGGATACAATGAGCAGTTCTTC.

At least ten counts were recorded for this clonotype. J is TRBJ2-1 and V is TRBV27, with 9 bases aligning to TRBD2. In germline, CDR1 is MNHEY, CDR2 SMNVEV (reference sequence). Trimming at V came to 5 bases and at J to 9 bases, leaving 11 bases not matched to a gene. This CDR3 contains 15 residues. The CDR3 sequence is CASSLHGLALTEQFF. CDR3 sequence (DNA): TGTGCCAGCAGTCTTCATGGACTAGCGCTAACTGAGCAGTTCTTC.

The chain joins TRBV7-9 to TRBJ2-3; D is unresolved. The CDR3 is 12 residues long. CDR1 is SEHNR, CDR2 FQNEAQ, per germline (reference sequence). Trimming pared 7 bases from V and 7 bases from J, leaving 12 bases between. DNA of the CDR3: TGTGCCAGCACCCAGGACGCTAATACGCAGTATTTT. It is translated as CASTQDANTQYF.

There are many counts of this clonotype. J is TRBJ2-1 and V is TRBV20-1; TRBD2 matches 11 bases. This CDR3 is built from 14 residues. Trimming cost V 4 bases and J 8 bases; bases outside gene matches: 7. Per germline, CDR1 DFQATT and CDR2 SNEGSKA (reference sequence). This CDR3 reads CSANLAGGGDEQFF. The CDR3 DNA reads as TGCAGTGCTAATCTAGCGGGAGGTGGAGATGAGCAGTTCTTC.

The CDR3 loop reads CSARVGAGGGYEQFF. CDR3 nucleotide sequence: TGCAGTGCTAGAGTAGGAGCGGGAGGCGGGTATGAGCAGTTCTTC. The chain joins TRBV20-1 to TRBJ2-1; 9 positions match TRBD2. V shed 1 base, J shed 8 bases, and the junction held 9 bases outside the gene matches. Per the germline V gene, CDR1 is DFQATT and CDR2 is SNEGSKA (reference sequence). The CDR3 loop spans 15 amino acids.

The chain combines TRBV7-8 with TRBJ1-5; 9 nucleotides align to TRBD1. CDR3 length equals 15 residues. Germline-derived CDR1 and CDR2 are SGHVS and FQNEAQ. V dropped 5 bases and J dropped 4; count of bases not matched to a gene: 6. The CDR3 sequence: CASSRSGQGNQPQHF. CDR3 DNA sequence: TGTGCCAGCAGCCGGTCGGGACAGGGAAATCAGCCCCAGCATTTT. Complete variable domain (other parts from reference TRBV7-8 and TRBJ1-5): GAGVSQSPRYKVAKRGQDVALRCDPISGHVSLFWYQQALGQGPEFLTYFQNEAQLDKSGLPSDRFFAERPEGSVSTLKIQRTQQEDSAVYLCASSRSGQGNQPQHFGDGTRLSIL.

This chain joins TRBV12-3 or TRBV12-4 and TRBJ2-4; possibly TRBD1 for D (6 bases). The CDR3 has 15 amino acids. The V end was cut by 6 bases, the J end by 0 bases, with 12 bases between. DNA for the CDR3: TGTGCCAGCAGCTTCCGGACAGTAGCCAAAAACATTCAGTACTTC. Protein product: CASSFRTVAKNIQYF.

The rearrangement links TRBV6-6 to TRBJ2-1; the D is unclear. Trimming removed 6 bases from V and 2 bases from J, with 8 bases in between. The CDR3 loop spans 13 amino acids. Germline CDR1 and CDR2: MNHNY and SVGAGI (reference sequence). The CDR3 DNA follows: TGTGCCAGCAGAAGATCTACCTACAATGAGCAGTTCTTC. Translated, it gives CASRRSTYNEQFF.

This chain joins TRBV20-1 and TRBJ2-5, with D unclear. The V end was cut by 0 bases, the J end by 2 bases, with 10 bases between. The CDR3 totals 14 residues. Per germline, CDR1 DFQATT and CDR2 SNEGSKA (reference sequence). The CDR3 nucleotides are TGCAGTGCTAGAGATAAAGGCAGACAAGAGACCCAGTACTTC. Amino acid sequence: CSARDKGRQETQYF.

This clonotype was seen more than once but under ten times. The chain couples TRBV24-1 to TRBJ1-1, with unresolved D. Germline loops: CDR1 KGHDR, CDR2 SFDVKD. Trimming removed 3 bases from V and 7 bases from J, with 11 bases in between. CDR3 length: 13 residues. The CDR3: CATSDGSNNEAFF. The CDR3 nucleotides read TGTGCCACCAGTGATGGGTCGAATAATGAAGCTTTCTTT.

The chain recombines TRBV7-3 with TRBJ2-5; tentatively, D is TRBD1 or TRBD2 (5 bases each). This CDR3 is 14 amino acids long. Germline V lookup: CDR1 SGHTA, CDR2 FQGTGA. V was pared by 5 bases and J by 5 bases, with 15 bases between. The CDR3 DNA follows: TGTGCCAGCAGCCGACCGGGACCACGGGAGACCCAGTACTTC. Translation gives CASSRPGPRETQYF.

This rearrangement joins TRBV29-1 to TRBJ1-2; D is unclear. Germline CDR1 reads SQVTM; CDR2 reads ANQGSEA. The germline V and J ends were trimmed by 1 base and 4 bases, with 25 bases remaining between them. There are 18 residues in the CDR3. The CDR3 DNA sequence: TGCAGCGTTGAAGGCAAGATTTATGGTGCGGATATTGGCTATGGCTACACCTTC. It yields the protein CSVEGKIYGADIGYGYTF.

This clonotype came up a few times. The V call is TRBV15, the J call TRBJ1-2; 7 bases line up with TRBD1. From germline, CDR1 is LNHNV and CDR2 YYDKDF (reference sequence). There are 14 residues in the CDR3. Trimming removed 3 bases from V and 5 bases from J; junction bases left unmatched: 6. The CDR3 spells CATSRTDRAYGYTF. The CDR3 DNA is TGTGCCACCAGCAGGACAGACAGGGCGTATGGCTACACCTTC.

This clonotype was found a few times. The gene calls are TRBV7-9 and TRBJ2-7; 15 bases agree with TRBD2. Trimming at V came to 4 bases and at J to 5 bases, leaving 6 bases not matched to a gene. This CDR3 region has 16 residues. Germline assignment: CDR1 SEHNR and CDR2 FQNEAQ (reference sequence). For the CDR3, the DNA is TGTGCCAGCAGCTCTCCGGGACTAGCGGGAGGTAACGAGCAGTACGTC. This encodes CASSSPGLAGGNEQYV.

This clonotype was found a few times. The genes are TRBV29-1 and TRBJ2-3; TRBD2 matches 13 bases. The germline gives CDR1 SQVTM, CDR2 ANQGSEA. After removal of 5 bases from V and 3 bases from J, the junction contained 2 bases not matched to a gene. The CDR3 contains 14 residues. The CDR3 DNA reads as TGCAGCGTTCCGACTAGCGGGAGGACAGATACGCAGTATTTT. As protein: CSVPTSGRTDTQYF.

This clonotype was observed once. The CDR3 nucleotides read TGTGCCAGCAGCTCCGGGCCTCGAAGTGTACACGGGGAGCTGTTTTTT. Amino acid sequence: CASSSGPRSVHGELFF. The genes are TRBV5-5 and TRBJ2-2; D unclear. Trimming removed 3 bases from V and 7 bases from J, with 19 bases in between. CDR1 SGHKS and CDR2 YYEKEE come from the germline V gene (reference sequence). CDR3 length: 16 amino acids.

This clonotype was picked up many times. The chain has TRBV5-1 and TRBJ1-5; unclear D gene. CDR1 SGHRS and CDR2 YFSETQ come from the germline V gene. The CDR3 has 14 residues. V shed 4 bases and J shed 5 bases, with 13 bases lying between them. The CDR3 region has the DNA TGCGCCAGCAGCCCGGGTGGCGGTTATCAGCCCCAGCATTTT. Translation gives CASSPGGGYQPQHF.